This T cell receptor beta chain was obtained from a study of T cell responses to AZD1222 COVID-19 vaccine. Study overall: Pooled together were second doses at about 4 or about 12 weeks. Study-wide results and caveats: With two AZD1222 doses given, Spike-specific TCR breadth and depth both rose. Baseline serostatus was positive in only a handful of AZD1222 recipients. Regions 160-218 and 743-854 dominated among vaccine-associated CD4 TCRs spanning spike.

Sequencing was performed with immunoSEQ multiplex PCR; in TCRdb, only in-frame clones are kept and a portion is missing. The data contain 150,000 to 200,000 clones, 93% of them singletons. Germline V CDR1 and CDR2: SGHVS, FQNEAQ. CDR3 length: 15 residues. V gave up 5 bases and J gave up 1 base, with 15 bases separating them. About this clone itself: The antigen is undetermined.

The chain recombines TRBV7-8 with TRBJ2-7; D gene ambiguous. The TCR was taken from an adult in good health. Sequenced here: peripheral blood, sampled on day 0 of AZD1222 vaccination. The CDR3 protein is CASSRTMDGSYEQYF. The CDR3 DNA follows: TGTGCCAGCAGCCGCACAATGGACGGATCCTACGAGCAGTACTTC.